The rows below give T cell receptor beta chains drawn from one sample of a study of shared clonotypes between healthy human individuals. Assay: immunoSEQ multiplex PCR; the TCRdb copy retains only in-frame clones and omits some. The top ten clones hold more than 30% of a sample with 650,000 to 700,000 clones, 80% to 95% of them seen once. Specimen: memory CD8+ T cells from PBMCs. The receptors were gathered from a man younger than 30 in good health. Some clones in this sample may be carry-over from other donors' samples. The CDR3 runs from the conserved cysteine through the conserved F or W. The D gene is left open where the match is weak.

d_gene,v_gene,CDR3aa
TRBD1,TRBV5-5,CASSRTGERGNQPQHF
-,TRBV5-4,CASSMGRAAQLFF
TRBD2,TRBV5-4,CASSSGLAGYIKGSTDTQYF
TRBD2,TRBV30,CAWSPPWGREGLKQYF
-,TRBV28,CASSLGQNTEAFF
-,TRBV6-6,CASSYSVPDYEQYF
TRBD1,TRBV28,CASSFPRQGNTGELFF
-,TRBV2,CASSERDSPYEQYF
TRBD1,TRBV5-1,CASSSSTGGDEQYF
TRBD1,TRBV7-8,CASSGRTGTSVYEQYF
TRBD2,TRBV5-1,CASRTSGNPHEQYF
TRBD2,TRBV7-9,CASIRGGEEQFF
-,TRBV4-2,CASSQDPIGYEQYF
-,TRBV6-4,CASSDAEGSERRGEEKLFF
-,TRBV27,CASRDLNTGELFF
TRBD1,TRBV6-5,CASGGTGAYEQYF
-,TRBV4-2,CASSQAGREAYEQYF
TRBD2,TRBV5-1,CASTRSGRKVAEQFF
TRBD2,TRBV15,CATSSPSKRGAYEQYF
-,TRBV9,CASSVDMAALYNEQFF
TRBD1,TRBV27,CASRTGQGSNQPQHF
-,TRBV5-5,CASSPSSAVYEQYF
TRBD1,TRBV6-6,CASSYTGQPYEQYF
TRBD1,TRBV27,CASSSRTGENYEQYF
-,TRBV14,CASSPDNYGYTF
-,TRBV19,CASRDSLNTEAFF
-,TRBV5-6,CASSLMGNTEAFF
TRBD2,TRBV29-1,CSVVVAGNLIYEQYF
TRBD2,TRBV7-2,CASSSGLAGAGYNEQFF
-,TRBV4-3,CASSQDQRPSETQYF
-,TRBV27,CASSSYPTYEQYF
-,TRBV6-5,CASSYSESPYGYTF
-,TRBV27,CASSPVVGGGTDTQYF
-,TRBV9,CASSAGGGNSYEQYF
-,TRBV19,CASSIPWAGSNYNEQFF
TRBD2,TRBV28,CASSTWPGGYEQYF
TRBD2,TRBV4-1,CASSQDRSGSGRNTGELFF
TRBD2,TRBV7-9,CASSLARTSGRYNEQFF
-,TRBV20-1,CSASVNIQYF
-,TRBV19,CASRNGKHWNQPQHF
-,TRBV9,CASSRGSRGETQYF
-,TRBV11-2,CASSPPHGVYNEQFF
TRBD1,TRBV9,CASSVAPAGGQGRVLTF
-,TRBV5-1,CASKDSRGTEAFF
TRBD1,TRBV28,CASRPTGSGNTIYF
-,TRBV6-1,CASIGADSYEQYF
-,TRBV19,CASSARQETYNEQFF
TRBD2,TRBV7-8,CASSTAGTSGTDTQYF
-,TRBV15,CATSREGSRLTQYF
-,TRBV7-9,CASSPAISLNTEAFF
TRBD1,TRBV7-9,CASSPPFPQGRTEAFF
TRBD1,TRBV25-1,CASSEGPGQGIKAAFF
-,TRBV27,CASSVVGGADGYTF